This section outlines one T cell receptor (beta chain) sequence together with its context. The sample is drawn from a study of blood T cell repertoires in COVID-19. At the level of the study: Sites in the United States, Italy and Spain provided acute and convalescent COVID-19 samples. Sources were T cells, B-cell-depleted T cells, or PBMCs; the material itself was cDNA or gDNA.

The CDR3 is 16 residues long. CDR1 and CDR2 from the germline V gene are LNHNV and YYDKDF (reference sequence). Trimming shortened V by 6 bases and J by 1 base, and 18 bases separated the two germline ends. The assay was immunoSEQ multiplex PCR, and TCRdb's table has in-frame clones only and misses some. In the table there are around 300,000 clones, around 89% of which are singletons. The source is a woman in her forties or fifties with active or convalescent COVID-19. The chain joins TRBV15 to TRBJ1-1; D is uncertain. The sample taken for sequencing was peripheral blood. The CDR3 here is CATSRTLPPQNTEAFF. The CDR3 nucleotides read TGTGCCACCAGTAGAACCCTACCACCTCAGAACACTGAAGCTTTCTTT.